This record looks at one T cell receptor (beta chain) sequence and its context. The antigen remains undetermined. Compared with germline, one end of the junction differs, possibly owing to a read error. This sample stems from a study of T cells in Graves' hyperthyroidism and ophthalmopathy. CDR1 is WSHSY, CDR2 SAAADI, per germline. This CDR3 spans 13 amino acids. The TCR beta CDR3 regions underwent amplification using RNA transcripts as the source. HTBI primers drove first-round RT-PCR of the TCR CDR3. TCRdb redid the calling of the multiplex PCR reads with MiXCR, one entry per CDR3 protein. Here the sample spans roughly 500,000 distinct CDR3 sequences, more than 45% being singletons. Uncontrolled infection, other autoimmune disease, pregnancy or lactation led to exclusion. Broader study findings: Most clonotypes that expanded in the thyroid above 0.001 also showed up in blood. From stable hyperthyroidism, ophthalmopathy was separated by a 13 V-J model. It was a median approximately six months before onset that the model predicted ophthalmopathy.

The chain is built from TRBV10-2 and TRBJ2-7; D possibly corresponds to TRBD2 (6 bases). The receptor's source is an adult woman with Graves' disease, either hyperthyroidism or ophthalmopathy (not recorded which). The sequenced sample consisted of peripheral blood or thyroid tissue (not recorded which). The CDR3 DNA is TGCGCCAGCACCCTACTAGCACCCGGGGAGCTGTACTTC. This translates into CASTLLAPGELYF.